The clone carrying this T cell receptor beta chain turned up a few times. The data originate from a study of regulatory T cells in long-lasting Graves disease. The CDR3 loop spans 15 amino acids. Germline V gives CDR1 SNHLY, CDR2 FYNNEI. The V gene lost 4 bases and the J gene lost 5 bases, with 17 bases spanning the gap. TCR beta libraries were built with iRepertoire HTBI primers and Arm-PCR of CDR3 regions. A single record per CDR3 protein comes from TCRdb applying MiXCR to the multiplex PCR reads. The sample yields roughly 420,000 distinct CDR3 sequences, about 15% seen once. Sample time point: newly diagnosed GD, antithyroid drugs for less than 3 months. PBMCs were the source of the RNA used for TCR sequencing. These records were also assigned to another study, of T cells in Graves' hyperthyroidism and ophthalmopathy.

The material was peripheral blood mononuclear cells (PBMCs), obtained at new diagnosis, from a patient treated with antithyroid drugs. The chain employs TRBV2 and TRBJ2-5; D tentatively fits TRBD1 or TRBD2 (7 bases each). This TCR derives from a woman between 50 and 59 years old with Graves disease. CDR3 sequence: CASSGVQGGSETQYF. CDR3 bases: TGTGCCAGCAGTGGGGTCCAGGGGGGGTCGGAGACCCAGTACTTC.